Below, 21 T cell receptor beta chains from the same sample are listed, as sequenced in a study of T-cell reconstitution after alpha-beta-depleted transplantation in children. It was with unique molecular identifiers that the TCRbeta library was prepared. TCRdb re-called the PCR reads with MiXCR, one entry per CDR3 protein. Of some 200,000 distinct CDR3 sequences listed, 6.6% are singletons. Here the sequenced sample was PBMCs, taken before TCRalphabeta/CD19-depleted stem cell transplant. These receptors all stem from a boy between 2 and 10 years old with acute lymphoblastic leukemia, due to receive a stem cell transplant.

The table lists this clonotype with many counts. The CDR3 spells CSARGGTVSEKLFF. The CDR3 DNA reads as TGCAGCGCTCGCGGTGGGACAGTGTCTGAAAAACTGTTTTTT. The rearrangement uses TRBV29-1 and TRBJ1-4; TRBD1 matches at 7 bases. With 7 bases clipped from V and 7 bases from J, the junction kept 12 bases outside the gene matches. Germline V CDR1 and CDR2: SQVTM, ANQGSEA. The CDR3 has 14 amino acids.

This clonotype occurred a few times. The V call is TRBV5-1, the J call TRBJ2-3, with D perhaps assigned TRBD1 or TRBD2 (5 bases each). Germline assignment: CDR1 SGHRS and CDR2 YFSETQ. The length of the CDR3 is 14 residues. V was trimmed by 7 bases and J by 6 bases, leaving 18 bases between them. The CDR3 spells CASWRGAIGDTQYF. In DNA form, the CDR3 reads TGCGCCAGCTGGAGAGGGGCCATCGGGGATACGCAGTATTTT.

This clonotype came up many times. The chain couples TRBV7-2 to TRBJ2-3; possible D gene TRBD1, 6 bases. Trimming shortened V by 1 base and J by 6 bases, and 17 bases separated the two germline ends. The length of the CDR3 is 16 residues. CDR1 and CDR2 (germline): SGHTA, FQGNSA. CDR3 nucleotide sequence: TGTGCCAGCAGCTTAGTGCGGACAGCCCCTAGCGATACGCAGTATTTT. Protein: CASSLVRTAPSDTQYF.

In this sample, this clonotype turned up many times. The chain combines TRBV29-1 with TRBJ2-3, with 10 nucleotides matching TRBD2. Germline loops: CDR1 SQVTM, CDR2 ANQGSEA. The ends lost 5 bases at V and 5 bases at J; junction bases unmatched: 19. The CDR3 has 18 amino acids. CDR3 residues: CSVLHPSGRALYLDTQYF. CDR3 nucleotide sequence: TGCAGCGTTCTTCATCCCAGCGGGAGGGCCTTATATCTAGATACGCAGTATTTT.

This clonotype has ten or more counts. J is TRBJ2-7 and V is TRBV28; 12 nucleotides align to TRBD2. The CDR3 runs 16 residues. The ends lost 5 bases at V and 5 bases at J; junction bases unmatched: 10. Germline V lookup: CDR1 MDHEN, CDR2 SYDVKM. The CDR3 reads CASSLPTSGRIHEQYF. The CDR3 DNA is TGTGCCAGCAGTCTCCCCACTAGCGGGAGGATCCACGAGCAGTACTTC.

This clonotype was counted at least ten times. CDR3 residues: CASSESGNRGNTGELFF. The CDR3, as DNA: TGCGCCAGCAGTGAGTCAGGGAACAGGGGGAACACCGGGGAGCTGTTTTTT. This chain joins TRBV10-2 and TRBJ2-2, with 7 bases matching TRBD1. This CDR3 is built from 17 residues. With V trimmed by 0 bases and J by 1 base, 5 bases remained unmatched. CDR1 is WSHSY, CDR2 SAAADI, per germline.

This clonotype was observed a few times. V gene TRBV11-1 combines with J gene TRBJ2-1; 8 nucleotides align to TRBD2. The J segment lost 0 bases and the V segment lost 0 bases, leaving 7 bases of the junction unmatched. This CDR3 comprises 18 residues. Germline CDR1 reads SGHAT; CDR2 reads FQDESV (reference sequence). This CDR3 reads CASSLATGGGYSYNEQFF. As DNA, the CDR3 is TGTGCCAGCAGCTTAGCGACGGGGGGGGGATACTCCTACAATGAGCAGTTCTTC. Combining the CDR3 with reference TRBV11-1 and TRBJ2-1 gives the whole variable domain EAEVAQSPRYKITEKSQAVAFWCDPISGHATLYWYRQILGQGPELLVQFQDESVVDDSQLPKDRFSAERLKGVDSTLKIQPAELGDSAMYLCASSLATGGGYSYNEQFFGPGTRLTVL.

This clonotype was detected ten times or more. The gene calls are TRBV29-1 and TRBJ2-1; 7 bases are a match to TRBD1. Germline V lookup: CDR1 SQVTM, CDR2 ANQGSEA. The CDR3 has 15 residues. V lost 4 bases, J lost 6 bases, and 12 bases stayed unmatched. CDR3 region: CSVVFGDRVGNEQFF. CDR3 in DNA: TGCAGCGTTGTTTTCGGAGACAGGGTTGGCAATGAGCAGTTCTTC.

In its sample, this clonotype was seen a few times. CDR3: CASSLEGPGANVLTF. CDR3 nucleotide sequence: TGTGCCAGCAGCTTGGAGGGGCCTGGGGCCAACGTCCTGACTTTC. The gene calls are TRBV5-8 and TRBJ2-6; a possible D gene is TRBD1 (5 bases). Trimming stripped 0 bases from V and 2 bases from J, with 6 bases between. The CDR3 covers 15 residues. Germline CDR1 and CDR2: SGHTS and YDEGEE.

Ten or more counts support this clonotype. The gene calls are TRBV6-6 and TRBJ2-3; D uncertain. V lost 8 bases and J 4 bases, leaving 7 bases between the germline ends. There are 11 residues in the CDR3. Germline CDR1 is MNHNY and CDR2 is SVGAGI (reference sequence). CDR3 protein: CASGYSDTQYF. In nucleotides, the CDR3 is TGTGCCAGCGGCTACTCAGATACGCAGTATTTT.

The V and J genes are TRBV5-1 and TRBJ2-3; the match to TRBD2 covers 8 bases. V lost 7 bases, J lost 1 base, and 5 bases stayed unmatched. This CDR3 contains 14 residues. Germline-derived CDR1 and CDR2 are SGHRS and YFSETQ. The chain's CDR3 is CASRGGLGTDTQYF. CDR3 bases: TGCGCCAGCCGGGGGGGGCTTGGCACAGATACGCAGTATTTT.

This clonotype was detected many times. CDR3 sequence (DNA): TGCAGTGCTAGAGAGAGACCATTGATCTCCTACGAGCAGTACTTC. This translates into CSARERPLISYEQYF. The genes are TRBV20-1 and TRBJ2-7, with D hard to call. V was pared by 0 bases and J by 0 bases, with 12 bases between. The CDR3 totals 15 residues. Germline assignment: CDR1 DFQATT and CDR2 SNEGSKA (reference sequence).

This clonotype was counted at least ten times. The chain recombines TRBV7-8 with TRBJ2-2, with D uncertain. Germline V lookup: CDR1 SGHVS, CDR2 FQNEAQ. Trimming took off 2 bases at V and 4 bases at J, with 11 bases between the two ends. This CDR3 is 15 amino acids long. In DNA form, the CDR3 reads TGTGCCAGCAGCTTACGGTCGGCTGGCACCGGGGAGCTGTTTTTT. The encoded protein is CASSLRSAGTGELFF. Full variable domain (missing parts from reference TRBV7-8 and TRBJ2-2): GAGVSQSPRYKVAKRGQDVALRCDPISGHVSLFWYQQALGQGPEFLTYFQNEAQLDKSGLPSDRFFAERPEGSVSTLKIQRTQQEDSAVYLCASSLRSAGTGELFFGEGSRLTVL.

On this clonotype itself: This may be a read error: a much more frequent sequence differs by one nucleotide. No DNA is shown, since the ends of the CDR3 on it are uncertain; the CDR3 is the one TCRdb lists. V usage is TRBV5-1 and J usage is TRBJ1-2; the D call of TRBD1 is as the table states it, not checked on the DNA. The CDR3 totals 14 residues, both ends included. Germline assignment: CDR1 SGHRS and CDR2 YFSETQ. The CDR3 region is CASSFGGGNYGCTF.

This clonotype came up many times. The chain links TRBV11-2 to TRBJ2-7; weak D call: TRBD2 (5 bases). Germline loops: CDR1 SGHAT, CDR2 FQNNGV. With 3 bases removed from V and 1 base from J, the gap between germline ends came to 13 bases. This CDR3 is 15 amino acids long. The CDR3, as DNA: TGTGCCAGCAGCTTTAGGACTCCTGGTTCCTACGAGCAGTACTTC. Protein: CASSFRTPGSYEQYF.

In this sample, this clonotype turned up many times. This rearrangement joins TRBV9 to TRBJ2-1; TRBD1 matches at 8 bases. V trimming: 0 bases; J trimming: 5 bases; junction bases outside the gene matches: 13. This CDR3 region has 18 residues. From germline, CDR1 is SGDLS and CDR2 YYNGEE. In DNA form, the CDR3 reads TGTGCCAGCAGCGTAGACCCCAGGGGGACAGGACTTGACAATGAGCAGTTCTTC. Translation: CASSVDPRGTGLDNEQFF.

This clonotype came up a few times. J is TRBJ2-4 and V is TRBV11-2; 10 bases match TRBD1. This CDR3 has 16 residues. The trim removed 3 bases at V and 7 bases at J, leaving 9 bases unmatched. The germline V gene has CDR1 SGHAT and CDR2 FQNNGV. The CDR3 is CASSFLRTGGMNIQYF. CDR3 bases: TGTGCCAGCAGCTTTTTGAGGACAGGGGGTATGAACATTCAGTACTTC.

This clonotype was observed many times. The chain combines TRBV15 with TRBJ1-6; 7 bases line up with TRBD1. This CDR3 contains 15 residues. V gave up 3 bases and J gave up 7 bases; unmatched junction bases: 6. CDR1 is LNHNV, CDR2 YYDKDF, per germline (reference sequence). CDR3 loop: CATSRATGPNSPLHF. The CDR3 nucleotides are TGTGCCACCAGCAGGGCGACAGGGCCAAATTCACCCCTCCACTTT.

There are a few counts of this clonotype. The chain has TRBV28 and TRBJ1-2; D is undetermined. The V end lost 8 bases, the J end lost 8 bases, and 15 bases lay between the germline ends. The V gene's germline CDR1 is MDHEN and CDR2 SYDVKM. This CDR3 is built from 12 residues. This chain's CDR3 is CASYTYSVGYTF. CDR3 nucleotides: TGTGCCAGCTATACCTACTCGGTCGGCTACACCTTC.

Here the CDR3 reads CASSLEGGNYGYTF. In nucleotides, the CDR3 is TGTGCCAGCAGTTTAGAGGGGGGTAACTATGGCTACACCTTC. The chain joins TRBV28 to TRBJ1-2, with D maybe TRBD1 (6 bases). Germline CDR1 is MDHEN and CDR2 is SYDVKM. Trimming left V 2 bases short and J 1 base short, with 8 bases between. This CDR3 has 14 residues.

This clonotype was seen many times. The J gene is TRBJ2-7, the V gene TRBV29-1; weak D call: TRBD2 (5 bases). The CDR3 consists of 15 residues. Germline V gene sequence: CDR1 SQVTM, CDR2 ANQGSEA. The V gene lost 4 bases and the J gene lost 0 bases, with 16 bases spanning the gap. The CDR3 protein is CSVGEGASDSYEQYF. The CDR3 DNA reads TGCAGCGTTGGCGAGGGCGCCTCTGACTCCTACGAGCAGTACTTC.